This T cell receptor (beta chain) was identified during a study of blood T cells in healthy people across ages. The CDR3 has 14 residues. CDR1 KGHDR and CDR2 SFDVKD come from the germline V gene. With 10 bases removed from V and 0 bases from J, the gap between germline ends came to 11 bases. Combining a sample-barcoded 5' primer with a J-beta primer mix, a second PCR ran for about 7 to 11 cycles. MiXCR, run by TCRdb on the 5' RACE reads, gives a single entry per CDR3 protein. The table lists hundreds of thousands of distinct CDR3 sequences, about 50% of them singletons. This rearrangement joins TRBV24-1 to TRBJ2-2; perhaps TRBD2 as D (6 bases). Sequencing was done on a sample of blood. The receptor was derived from a woman older than 75 in good health. The CDR3 DNA reads as TGTGCCACAGGAGGGACGGCGAACACCGGGGAGCTGTTTTTT. It translates to CATGGTANTGELFF.